These T cell receptor beta chains were read from a single sample in a study of T cells in Graves' hyperthyroidism and ophthalmopathy. From the multiplex PCR reads, TCRdb called clonotypes with MiXCR, one entry per CDR3 protein. This table has some 650,000 distinct CDR3 sequences, 16% appearing once. The sequencing sample was made of blood. The receptors shown here come from a woman aged 40 to 50 with Graves' ophthalmopathy. Both conserved end residues are part of each CDR3. The order of the fields is clone size, V gene, D gene, J gene, CDR3 DNA, CDR3 protein. The D gene is left open where the match is weak. Not every row has a clone size; where given, it reads once, few, many or a size class.

many	TRBV11-2	TRBD1	TRBJ2-1	TGTGCCAGCAGCTTAGTCCCCGGGACAGGGGGCTCAAATGAGCAGTTCTTC	CASSLVPGTGGSNEQFF
-	TRBV11-2	-	TRBJ1-6	TGTGCCAGCAGATTCGATTATAATTCACCCCTCCACTTT	CASRFDYNSPLHF
-	TRBV18	-	TRBJ1-1	TGTGCCAGCTCACCACCCCAAGTGGTGGCAGCTTTCTTT	CASSPPQVVAAFF
-	TRBV28	-	TRBJ2-7	TGTGCCAGCAGCCCCCTTGGGTCAGGGGCCGCCTACGAGCAGTACTTC	CASSPLGSGAAYEQYF
few	TRBV5-8	TRBD1	TRBJ2-3	TGTGCCAGCAGCTTGCCGGGGACAGGGCGTGGCACAGATACGCAGTATTTT	CASSLPGTGRGTDTQYF
-	TRBV5-4	-	TRBJ1-4	TGTGCCAGCAGCCGTTCGCAGGGTACTAATGAAAAACTGTTTTTT	CASSRSQGTNEKLFF
-	TRBV2	-	TRBJ2-3	TGTGCCAGCAGTGGCCTAGAATCCCCTACGCAGTATTTT	CASSGLESPTQYF
once	TRBV2	TRBD2	TRBJ2-3	TGTGCCAGCAGTGAAAATGTAAGCGGGAGCCCAGATACGCAGTATTTT	CASSENVSGSPDTQYF
once	TRBV20-1	TRBD2	TRBJ2-3	TGCAGTGCTTTACCCACAGCGGGAGGATCCACAGATACGCAGTATTTT	CSALPTAGGSTDTQYF
many	TRBV20-1	TRBD1	TRBJ1-6	TGCAGTGCACAAACAGGGGATGTTTCACCCCTCCACTTT	CSAQTGDVSPLHF
many	TRBV5-1	TRBD2	TRBJ2-1	TGCGCCAGCAGGGGAACCGGGGGGAGAGTTAATGAGCAGTTCTTC	CASRGTGGRVNEQFF
many	TRBV11-2	-	TRBJ1-2	TGTGCCAGCAGCTTAGGCCAGCACTATGGCTACACCTTC	CASSLGQHYGYTF
-	TRBV7-9	TRBD2	TRBJ2-1	TGTGCCAGCAGCTTACGGACTAGCGGAACCTACAATGAGCAGTTCTTC	CASSLRTSGTYNEQFF
-	TRBV6-2/TRBV6-3	TRBD2	TRBJ2-7	TGTGCCAGCAGTGACCAGGGACTATTCTCCTACGAGCAGTACTTC	CASSDQGLFSYEQYF
many	TRBV20-1	-	TRBJ2-7	TGCAGTGCTAGGGATCTACGGAGGGCCTACGAGCAGTACTTC	CSARDLRRAYEQYF
many	TRBV3-1	-	TRBJ2-3	TGTGCCAGCAGCCAAGTTCCGGGAGATACGCAGTATTTT	CASSQVPGDTQYF
-	TRBV20-1	-	TRBJ2-3	TGCAGTGCTAGAGACCCAGGGCAACGCACAGATACGCAGTATTTT	CSARDPGQRTDTQYF
many	TRBV30	TRBD1	TRBJ1-2	TGTGCCTGGAGTACGCCGGGACAGGGTAGGGGCTACACCTTC	CAWSTPGQGRGYTF
few	TRBV29-1	TRBD2	TRBJ2-5	TGCAGCGTTGAGCCTAGCGGGGGTCGGGAGACCCAGTACTTC	CSVEPSGGRETQYF
few	TRBV5-1	-	TRBJ1-4	TGCGCCAGCAGCTTGGGGCAGCTTACAACTAATGAAAAACTGTTTTTT	CASSLGQLTTNEKLFF
many	TRBV5-1	-	TRBJ1-1	TGCGCCAGCAGCGATCTAAAACGGGGGGGTACTGAAGCTTTCTTT	CASSDLKRGGTEAFF
many	TRBV2	TRBD1	TRBJ1-1	TGTGCCAGCAACCAAGGACAGGGCACTGAAGCTTTCTTT	CASNQGQGTEAFF
many	TRBV18	-	TRBJ1-2	TGTGCCAGCTCACCTGACGGCTCCTATGGCTACACCTTC	CASSPDGSYGYTF
many	TRBV6-1	-	TRBJ2-3	TGTGCCAGCAGACAACTATTTCGGCGGACAGATACGCAGTATTTT	CASRQLFRRTDTQYF
-	TRBV5-1	-	TRBJ2-5	TGCGCCAGCAGCTTAAGATTAAGGGGTCCCCAAGAGACCCAGTACTTC	CASSLRLRGPQETQYF
-	TRBV29-1	-	TRBJ1-1	TGCAGCGTGAGGGAATCCCAAGCTTTGGTTACTGAAGCTTTCTTT	CSVRESQALVTEAFF
-	TRBV12-3/TRBV12-4	-	TRBJ1-1	TGTGCCAGCAGTTTACATTCTCCGCGGGGGACCACTGAAGCTTTCTTT	CASSLHSPRGTTEAFF
many	TRBV18	-	TRBJ2-3	TGTGCCAGCTCACCATGGAATGATACTGTGGGGCAGTATTTT	CASSPWNDTVGQYF
many	TRBV5-1	-	TRBJ1-5	TGCGCCAGCAGCTTGGACGGAGGGGATCATCAGCCCCAGCATTTT	CASSLDGGDHQPQHF